This entry features one T cell receptor beta chain sequence. This record belongs to a study of T cells in tumors after PD-1 blockade. Overall study: Treatment was either pembrolizumab 200 mg every 3 weeks or cemiplimab 350 mg every 2 weeks. Some patients also took daily vismodegib 150 mg during anti-PD-1 treatment. On average, peripheral blood gave 100,000 to 140,000 TCR templates and around 40,000 unique clonotypes.

Input was roughly 616 ng to 6,500 ng of genomic DNA from tumor or blood. The CDR3 extends over 16 amino acids. Germline V gene data show CDR1 as MNHNY and CDR2 as SVGAGI (reference sequence). The junction had 7 bases not matched to a gene; V was cut back by 6 bases and J by 2 bases. Profiled with immunoSEQ multiplex PCR; TCRdb holds only in-frame clones, not every one. The sample contains under 50,000 clones, roughly 84% of which appear only once. The genes are TRBV6-6 and TRBJ2-7, with TRBD2 matching 13 bases. This clonotype was obtained from a human donor with advanced basal cell or squamous cell carcinoma (not recorded which). The sequences come from PBMCs, collected before anti-PD-1 therapy. The CDR3 nucleotides read TGTGCCAGCAGACAACTAGCGGGGGGGTCCACCTACGAGCAGTACTTC. As protein: CASRQLAGGSTYEQYF.